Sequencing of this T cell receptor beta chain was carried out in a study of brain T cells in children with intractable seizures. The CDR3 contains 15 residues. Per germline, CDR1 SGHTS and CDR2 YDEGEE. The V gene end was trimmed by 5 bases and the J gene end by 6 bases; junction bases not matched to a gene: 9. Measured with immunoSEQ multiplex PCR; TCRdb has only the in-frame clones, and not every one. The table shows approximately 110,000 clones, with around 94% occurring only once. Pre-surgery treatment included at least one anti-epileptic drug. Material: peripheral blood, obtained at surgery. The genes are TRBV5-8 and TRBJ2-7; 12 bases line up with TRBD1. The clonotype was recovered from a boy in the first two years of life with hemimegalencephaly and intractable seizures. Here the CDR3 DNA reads TGTGCCAGCAGAGCTTTGGGGACAGGGGGCTCCGAGCAGTACTTC. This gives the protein CASRALGTGGSEQYF.